This T cell receptor beta chain was profiled in a study of patients and donors after allogeneic stem cell transplantation. This CDR3 has 13 amino acids. Trimming cost V 4 bases and J 0 bases, with 9 bases left between them. Germline V lookup: CDR1 SQVTM, CDR2 ANQGSEA. TCRdb re-called the RT-PCR reads with MiXCR, one entry per CDR3 protein. Among approximately 210,000 distinct CDR3 sequences, roughly 40% were seen once, and the ten largest hold about 30%. This clonotype has only a few counts. The rearrangement links TRBV29-1 to TRBJ1-1; perhaps TRBD1 as D (6 bases). Sequenced material: blood, either unsorted or a sorted T cell fraction (not recorded which). The TCR sequence derives from a human donor who was either an allogeneic HSCT recipient or a stem cell or donor lymphocyte infusion donor (not recorded which). It is not recorded whose cells these are; they may come from a transplant donor. The CDR3 sequence is CSVGQALNTEAFF. CDR3 nucleotide sequence: TGCAGCGTTGGACAGGCCCTGAACACTGAAGCTTTCTTT. Combining the CDR3 with reference TRBV29-1 and TRBJ1-1 gives the whole variable domain SAVISQKPSRDICQRGTSLTIQCQVDSQVTMMFWYRQQPGQSLTLIATANQGSEATYESGFVIDKFPISRPNLTFSTLTVSNMSPEDSSIYLCSVGQALNTEAFFGQGTRLTVV.